This T cell receptor (beta chain) stems from a study of OX40 agonist ivuxolimab in advanced cancers. Study-level information: Ivuxolimab is a fully human IgG2 antibody that activates OX40 (CD134). Anti-PD-1, anti-PD-L1 or anti-CTLA-4 therapy given earlier was allowed, and roughly 40% had some. Study-level results: The study observed clonal expansion of CD4+ and CD8+ blood T cells by week 6 at 0.1 to 3.0 mg/kg.

Only in-frame clones appear in the TCRdb table, and some are missing; sequencing was by immunoSEQ multiplex PCR. Seen here are approximately 40,000 clones, around 90% observed once, and the top ten hold 4.5% to 6%. Blood draws occurred at baseline, cycle 4 day 1, and cycle 7 day 1. This clone was counted a single time. Its antigen remains unknown. The CDR3 length is 15 residues. Per germline, CDR1 LGHNA and CDR2 YNFKEQ. The V and J ends lost 4 bases and 6 bases, in that order; junction bases with no gene match: 10. This sequence originates from an adult with an advanced solid tumor such as melanoma, head and neck, liver or kidney cancer. The chain recombines TRBV4-2 with TRBJ2-7, with TRBD2 identical over 9 bases. This specimen was CD4+ or CD8+ T cells sorted from blood, taken in a trial of the OX40 agonist ivuxolimab. The chain's CDR3 is CASSPRGLARSEQYF. The CDR3 region has the DNA TGTGCCAGCAGCCCCCGGGGACTAGCCAGAAGCGAGCAGTACTTC.